These T cell receptor beta chains were read from a single sample in a study of blood T cell repertoires in COVID-19. TCRdb's copy holds only in-frame clones and misses some; the assay was immunoSEQ multiplex PCR. The sample carries around 200,000 clones, about 83% recorded once. The sequenced sample was peripheral blood. All receptors come from a man in his 60s who had recovered from COVID-19. CDR3s include the opening cysteine and the closing phenylalanine or tryptophan. Fields, in order: J gene, D gene, clone size, CDR3 length, V gene, CDR3 DNA, CDR3 protein. D genes are given only for firm matches. Clone size appears in some rows only: once, few, many, or a class for an expanded clone.

TRBJ1-1 TRBD1 NA 16 TRBV7-2 TGTGCCAGCAGTTTGGGGCAGGGGGGCCTCAACACTGAAGCTTTCTTT CASSLGQGGLNTEAFF
TRBJ1-4 TRBD1 NA 17 TRBV5-1 TGCGCCAGCACAACAGGACAGGGAAAGGTTAGCGGTGAAAAACTGTTTTTT CASTTGQGKVSGEKLFF
TRBJ2-3 NA NA 16 TRBV24-1 TGTGCCACCAGTGACCCAACTAGTTATGGAACAGATACGCAGTATTTT CATSDPTSYGTDTQYF
TRBJ1-1 TRBD1 NA 13 TRBV5-4 TGTGCCAGCAGTACCGCCAGGGGGACTGAAGCTTTCTTT CASSTARGTEAFF
TRBJ2-3 TRBD1 NA 17 TRBV6-2/TRBV6-3 TGTGCCAGCAGTTACTTCATCAAGACAGGGGACACAGATACGCAGTATTTT CASSYFIKTGDTDTQYF
TRBJ2-5 NA few 16 TRBV18 TGTGCCAGCTCACCCCGCCTTGGACAGCCTTGGGAGACCCAGTACTTC CASSPRLGQPWETQYF
TRBJ1-2 TRBD1 NA 12 TRBV29-1 TGCAGCGACCGGCGACAGGGGGCGGGCTACACCTTC CSDRRQGAGYTF
TRBJ2-7 TRBD2 NA 15 TRBV5-6 TGTGCCAGCAGCCAGGGACTAGTCTATCCCTACGAGCAGTACTTC CASSQGLVYPYEQYF
TRBJ1-1 TRBD1 NA 16 TRBV7-9 TGTGCCACCCGGGGTGGGACAGGGGGCGGAGGTACTGAAGCTTTCTTT CATRGGTGGGGTEAFF
TRBJ1-6 TRBD1 NA 15 TRBV5-1 TGCGCCAGCAGCACTGGGACAGTGGGCAATTCACCCCTCCACTTT CASSTGTVGNSPLHF
TRBJ2-1 TRBD2 NA 15 TRBV3-1/TRBV3-2 TGTGCCAGCAGCCAAGGACTAGCGGGAGTATATGAGCAGTTCTTC CASSQGLAGVYEQFF
TRBJ2-2 NA NA 17 TRBV4-1 TGCGCCAGCAGCCAAGAAATTACGGGCGCGGGCACCGGGGAGCTGTTTTTT CASSQEITGAGTGELFF
TRBJ2-7 NA NA 15 TRBV7-2 TGTGCCAGCAGCTTAGCGTTGACAGGAGCCTACGAGCAGTACTTC CASSLALTGAYEQYF
TRBJ1-3 NA NA 15 TRBV18 TGTGCCAGCGGGCATTCGGATACCCCTGGAAACACCATATATTTT CASGHSDTPGNTIYF
TRBJ1-2 TRBD1 NA 14 TRBV5-6 TGTGCCAGCAGCTTGGGACAGGGGGGCTATGGCTACACCTTC CASSLGQGGYGYTF
TRBJ2-2 NA NA 15 TRBV19 TGTGCCAGTAAGAATGGGGGCACGAACACCGGGGAGCTGTTTTTT CASKNGGTNTGELFF
TRBJ2-7 TRBD2 NA 19 TRBV11-2 TGTGCCAGCAGCTTCCTGAGATCCGGCGGGACTACCCTCTCCAACGAGCAGTACTTC CASSFLRSGGTTLSNEQYF
TRBJ2-5 TRBD1 NA 13 TRBV2 TGTGCCAGCCGAAGACAGGGCGGCGAGACCCAGTACTTC CASRRQGGETQYF
TRBJ1-1 NA NA 12 TRBV2 TGTGCCAGCAGGGCAGGGTTTACTGAAGCTTTCTTT CASRAGFTEAFF
TRBJ1-2 NA NA 15 TRBV6-1 TGTGCCAGCAGTGAACCAGGTTCCCTTAACTATGGCTACACCTTC CASSEPGSLNYGYTF
TRBJ1-5 NA once 15 TRBV27 TGTGCCAGCAGTTTATGGGGAGGTAGCAATCAGCCCCAGCATTTT CASSLWGGSNQPQHF
TRBJ2-7 NA NA 12 TRBV12-3/TRBV12-4 TGTGCCAGCAGTTTGTACGGCTACGAGCAGTACTTC CASSLYGYEQYF
TRBJ1-1 NA NA 14 TRBV18 TGTGCCAGCTCACCACCGGGGTTGGAGGCTGAAGCTTTCTTT CASSPPGLEAEAFF
TRBJ1-2 TRBD1 NA 15 TRBV7-8 TGTGCCAGCAGGGGACAGGACAGTGATAACTATGGCTACACCTTC CASRGQDSDNYGYTF
TRBJ1-6 NA NA 14 TRBV5-1 TGCGCCAGCAGCCCGGGAAACCCTCCGTCACCCCTCCACTTT CASSPGNPPSPLHF
TRBJ1-1 TRBD1 NA 13 TRBV6-5 TGTGCCAGCAGGACCGGGACAGGCTATGAAGCTTTCTTT CASRTGTGYEAFF
TRBJ2-7 TRBD1 NA 15 TRBV7-9 TGTGCCAGCAGCCCAGCCGGGACAGGGGGGTTCGAGCAGTACTTC CASSPAGTGGFEQYF
TRBJ1-1 NA NA 13 TRBV19 TGTGCCAGTAGTACAAACAGGGACACTGAAGCTTTCTTT CASSTNRDTEAFF
TRBJ2-1 NA NA 13 TRBV12-5 TGTGCTAGTGGTTTAGGTCCTAGCAATGAGCAGTTCTTC CASGLGPSNEQFF
TRBJ2-7 TRBD1 NA 15 TRBV3-1/TRBV3-2 TGTGCCAGCAGCCAGGAGACAGGGCGCTGGGACGAGCAGTACTTC CASSQETGRWDEQYF
TRBJ2-1 TRBD2 NA 16 TRBV19 TGTGCCAGTACCCCCCTAACTAGCGGGTCCTACAATGAGCAGTTCTTC CASTPLTSGSYNEQFF
TRBJ2-7 NA NA 14 TRBV30 TGTGCCTGGAGTGTTGGCGGTTCCTCCTACGAGCAGTACTTC CAWSVGGSSYEQYF
TRBJ1-2 NA NA 15 TRBV6-5 TGTGCCAGCTCCCGAGGACATGCACTCAACTATGGCTACACCTTC CASSRGHALNYGYTF
TRBJ2-5 NA NA 13 TRBV23-1 TGCGCCAGCAGTCACAGGGCCCAAGAGACCCAGTACTTC CASSHRAQETQYF
TRBJ2-7 NA NA 14 TRBV3-1/TRBV3-2 TGTGCCAGCAGCCAGGGGGCTTGGACCTACGAGCAGTACTTC CASSQGAWTYEQYF
TRBJ2-1 TRBD2 NA 20 TRBV9 TGTGCCAGCAGCGTAGGGGGGGCTAGCGGGAGGTTCAGCTCCTACAATGAGCAGTTCTTC CASSVGGASGRFSSYNEQFF
TRBJ2-7 NA NA 14 TRBV11-2 TGTGCCAGCAGCCCCCGGTGGGGGCACTACGAGCAGTACTTC CASSPRWGHYEQYF
TRBJ2-7 NA NA 13 TRBV6-5 TGTGCCAGCAGCGGAACTATGACCCGCGCTCCGTACTTC CASSGTMTRAPYF
TRBJ2-3 TRBD2 NA 15 TRBV7-2 TGTGCCAGCAGCTCAAGCGGGGGGGCTGCAGATACGCAGTATTTT CASSSSGGAADTQYF
TRBJ2-1 NA NA 13 TRBV11-3 TGTGCCAGCAGCTTTCGGCGGTTTAATGAGCAGTTCTTC CASSFRRFNEQFF
TRBJ1-1 NA NA 14 TRBV3-1/TRBV3-2 TGTGCCAGCAGCCCAGTAGGGGGGAACACTGAAGCTTTCTTT CASSPVGGNTEAFF
TRBJ1-6 NA NA 14 TRBV28 TGTGCCAGCAGGTTGGGGGCGACGTATTCACCCCTCCACTTT CASRLGATYSPLHF
TRBJ2-3 NA NA 13 TRBV24-1 TGTGCCACCAGTGACCCGGGTTTAGATACGCAGTATTTT CATSDPGLDTQYF